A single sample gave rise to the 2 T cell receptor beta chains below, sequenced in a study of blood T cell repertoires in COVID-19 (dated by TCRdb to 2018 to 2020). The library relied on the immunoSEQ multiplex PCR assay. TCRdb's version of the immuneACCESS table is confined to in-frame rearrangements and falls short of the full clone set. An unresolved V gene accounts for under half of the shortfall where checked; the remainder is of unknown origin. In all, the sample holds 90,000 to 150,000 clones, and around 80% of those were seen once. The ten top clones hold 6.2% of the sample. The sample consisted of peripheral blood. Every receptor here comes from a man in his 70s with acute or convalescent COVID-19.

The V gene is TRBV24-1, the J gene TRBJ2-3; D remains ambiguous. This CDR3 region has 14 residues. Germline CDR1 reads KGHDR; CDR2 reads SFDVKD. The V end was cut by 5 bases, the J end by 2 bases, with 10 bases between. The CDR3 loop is CATSAPGSTDTQYF. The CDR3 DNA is TGTGCCACCAGTGCTCCCGGGTCCACAGATACGCAGTATTTT.

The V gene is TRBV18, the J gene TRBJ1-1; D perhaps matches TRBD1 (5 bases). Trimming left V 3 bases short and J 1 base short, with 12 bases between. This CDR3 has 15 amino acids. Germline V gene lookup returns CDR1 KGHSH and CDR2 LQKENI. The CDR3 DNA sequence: TGTGCCAGCTCACCGGCTCTCACAGGGAACACTGAAGCTTTCTTT. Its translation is CASSPALTGNTEAFF.